These 27 T cell receptor beta chains were all obtained from the same sample, sequenced in a study of CD8 T cells in ankylosing spondylitis. In TCRdb, the 5' RACE reads were re-called with MiXCR into one record per CDR3 protein. The profile shows over 100,000 distinct CDR3 sequences, approximately 6.8% of them singletons. Specimen: blood, either unsorted or a sorted T cell fraction (not recorded which). Receptors were obtained from a male donor with ankylosing spondylitis or in good health (not recorded which).

This clonotype was recorded at least ten times. V gene TRBV27 combines with J gene TRBJ2-3, with unresolved D. Per germline, CDR1 MNHEY and CDR2 SMNVEV (reference sequence). This CDR3 has 14 residues. V lost 3 bases to trimming and J lost 4 bases, with 11 bases between them. The CDR3, as DNA: TGTGCCAGCAGTTTCAAGCGTGGTTCAGATACGCAGTATTTT. Residues: CASSFKRGSDTQYF.

The table lists this clonotype with many counts. The genes are TRBV20-1 and TRBJ2-1; no definite D call. The CDR3 has 11 residues. Looked up from germline, CDR1 is DFQATT and CDR2 is SNEGSKA (reference sequence). The CDR3 region has the DNA TGCAGCCCGCGACCCTACAATGAGCAGTTCTTC. Translating gives CSPRPYNEQFF.

This clonotype was detected many times. The CDR3: CASSLGTGVHTGELFF. The CDR3 DNA is TGTGCCAGCAGTTTAGGGACGGGAGTCCACACCGGGGAGCTGTTTTTT. The rearrangement uses TRBV12-3 or TRBV12-4 and TRBJ2-2; tentatively, D is TRBD2 (6 bases). The V end was cut by 1 base, the J end by 3 bases, with 12 bases between. The CDR3 is made up of 16 amino acids.

At least ten counts were recorded for this clonotype. The chain combines TRBV5-1 with TRBJ1-4; D is undetermined. This CDR3 is built from 15 residues. Germline CDR1 reads SGHRS; CDR2 reads YFSETQ. The ends were cut back, 0 bases at V and 0 bases at J, with 6 bases in the middle. CDR3 region: CASSLGPPTNEKLFF. CDR3 coding DNA: TGCGCCAGCAGCTTGGGCCCTCCAACTAATGAAAAACTGTTTTTT.

This clonotype occurred a few times. This sequence joins TRBV5-1 and TRBJ2-5, with 8 nucleotides matching TRBD2. The junction had 2 bases not matched to a gene; V was cut back by 0 bases and J by 4 bases. CDR3 length: 14 residues. CDR1 and CDR2 (germline): SGHRS, YFSETQ. The CDR3 DNA reads as TGCGCCAGCAGCTTGGAGCGGGGGCTAGAGACCCAGTACTTC. It specifies CASSLERGLETQYF. The entire variable domain, with the rest obtained from reference TRBV5-1 and TRBJ2-5, is as follows: KAGVTQTPRYLIKTRGQQVTLSCSPISGHRSVSWYQQTPGQGLQFLFEYFSETQRNKGNFPGRFSGRQFSNSRSEMNVSTLELGDSALYLCASSLERGLETQYFGPGTRLLVL.

This clonotype was recorded at least ten times. The chain uses TRBV20-1 and TRBJ2-7, with D possibly TRBD1 on 5 matching bases. Germline assignment: CDR1 DFQATT and CDR2 SNEGSKA (reference sequence). V lost 1 base to trimming and J lost 6 bases, with 13 bases between them. The CDR3 has 13 amino acids. The CDR3 loop is CSARGPGWGEQYF. CDR3 bases: TGCAGTGCTAGAGGTCCAGGGTGGGGCGAGCAGTACTTC.

In its sample, this clonotype was seen a few times. The chain combines TRBV7-9 with TRBJ1-4; the match to TRBD1 covers 10 bases. Germline V gene lookup returns CDR1 SEHNR and CDR2 FQNEAQ (reference sequence). V was pared by 5 bases and J by 8 bases, with 5 bases of the junction left unmatched. The CDR3 contains 14 residues. Here the CDR3 DNA reads TGTGCCAGCAGCGAGGACAGGGGGGCGGAAAAACTGTTTTTT. This translates into CASSEDRGAEKLFF.

The J gene is TRBJ1-1, the V gene TRBV2, with D unclear. Per germline, CDR1 SNHLY and CDR2 FYNNEI. This CDR3 spans 13 amino acids. Trimming cost V 2 bases and J 1 base, with 5 bases left between them. CDR3 nucleotides: TGTGCCAGCAGTGAAATGCGGAACACTGAAGCTTTCTTT. This gives the protein CASSEMRNTEAFF.

In its sample, this clonotype was seen many times. This chain uses TRBV5-1 with TRBJ2-1, with TRBD2 identical over 14 bases. The J segment lost 3 bases and the V segment lost 5 bases, leaving 4 bases of the junction unmatched. CDR3 size: 16 residues. CDR1 is SGHRS, CDR2 YFSETQ, per germline. The CDR3 sequence: CASSQTSGGGYNEQFF. CDR3 nucleotide sequence: TGCGCCAGCAGTCAGACTAGCGGGGGGGGCTACAATGAGCAGTTCTTC. The variable domain in full, with the rest retrieved from reference TRBV5-1 and TRBJ2-1, is KAGVTQTPRYLIKTRGQQVTLSCSPISGHRSVSWYQQTPGQGLQFLFEYFSETQRNKGNFPGRFSGRQFSNSRSEMNVSTLELGDSALYLCASSQTSGGGYNEQFFGPGTRLTVL.

This clonotype was seen ten or more times. V and J are TRBV5-1 and TRBJ1-1; tentatively, D is TRBD1 (6 bases). Germline CDR1 reads SGHRS; CDR2 reads YFSETQ. V lost 1 base to trimming and J lost 6 bases, with 13 bases between them. The CDR3 spans 14 residues. CDR3 protein: CASSLMDSSSEAFF. CDR3 nucleotides: TGCGCCAGCAGCTTGATGGACAGTTCTTCTGAAGCTTTCTTT.

This clonotype was detected many times. The rearrangement uses TRBV5-1 and TRBJ2-1; TRBD1 matches 11 bases. Germline CDR1 reads SGHRS; CDR2 reads YFSETQ. V dropped 4 bases and J dropped 7; count of bases not matched to a gene: 7. CDR3 length: 15 residues. In nucleotides, the CDR3 is TGCGCCAGCAGCAGGAGGGGACAGGGGGGAAATGAGCAGTTCTTC. Protein product: CASSRRGQGGNEQFF.

This clonotype was detected a few times. A much more abundant neighbour one base away suggests this may be a read error. The chain carries TRBV7-9 and TRBJ2-1, with 7 bases fitting TRBD2. The CDR3 extends over 15 amino acids. Germline V gene lookup returns CDR1 SEHNR and CDR2 FQNEAQ (reference sequence). The CDR3 coding sequence is TGTGCCAGCAGCATCTCTAGCGGATCCTACGATGAGCAGTTCTTC. Amino acid sequence: CASSISSGSYDEQFF.

This clonotype showed up many times. The rearrangement joins TRBV4-3 to TRBJ2-6; no clear D. The V gene lost 3 bases and the J gene lost 4 bases, with 10 bases spanning the gap. Germline V CDR1 and CDR2: LGHNA, YSLEER. The CDR3 extends over 15 amino acids. CDR3 DNA: TGCGCCAGCAGCCATCAGAACACAGGGGCCAACGTCCTGACTTTC. As protein: CASSHQNTGANVLTF.

This clonotype was seen ten or more times. The V call is TRBV9, the J call TRBJ1-3; D is undetermined. Germline CDR1 is SGDLS and CDR2 is YYNGEE. V was clipped by 0 bases and J by 0 bases, with 10 bases between them. CDR3 size: 16 residues. DNA of the CDR3: TGTGCCAGCAGCGTAGATCCAGAAAGCTCTGGAAACACCATATATTTT. Translating it yields CASSVDPESSGNTIYF.

This clonotype was seen just once. The rearrangement uses TRBV7-9 and TRBJ2-3; D may be TRBD1 or TRBD2 (5 bases each). The CDR3 sequence is 15 residues long. Trimming left V 6 bases short and J 0 bases short, with 13 bases between. CDR1 is SEHNR, CDR2 FQNEAQ, per germline (reference sequence). The DNA of the CDR3 is TGTGCCAGCAGAACCGGGACGTCGAGCACAGATACGCAGTATTTT. It encodes CASRTGTSSTDTQYF.

There are many counts of this clonotype. V gene TRBV29-1 combines with J gene TRBJ1-6; D remains unclear. Deletions cut 0 bases from V and 9 bases from J, with 9 bases between. Germline CDR1 reads SQVTM; CDR2 reads ANQGSEA. CDR3 length: 13 residues. The CDR3 spells CSVEEALGSPLHF. CDR3 DNA: TGCAGCGTTGAAGAGGCCCTGGGTTCACCCCTCCACTTT. The full variable domain, with the rest looked up from reference TRBV29-1 and TRBJ1-6, is SAVISQKPSRDICQRGTSLTIQCQVDSQVTMMFWYRQQPGQSLTLIATANQGSEATYESGFVIDKFPISRPNLTFSTLTVSNMSPEDSSIYLCSVEEALGSPLHFGNGTRLTVT.

In this sample, this clonotype turned up many times. The genes are TRBV7-6 and TRBJ2-1; 10 nucleotides match TRBD2. Unmatched junction bases numbered 3, after V lost 3 bases and J lost 4 bases. In germline, CDR1 is SGHVS, CDR2 FNYEAQ. The CDR3 has 15 amino acids. The CDR3 region has the DNA TGTGCCAGCAGCTTCGCTAGCGGGGGTTACAATGAGCAGTTCTTC. Residues: CASSFASGGYNEQFF.

This clonotype was seen ten or more times. The chain uses TRBV5-1 and TRBJ1-1; a possible D gene is TRBD1 (6 bases). CDR1 and CDR2 from the germline V gene are SGHRS and YFSETQ. V lost 3 bases to trimming and J lost 1 base, with 10 bases between them. The CDR3 is 14 amino acids. The DNA of the CDR3 is TGCGCCAGCAGCTCAGGGGTCACGAACACTGAAGCTTTCTTT. It translates to CASSSGVTNTEAFF.

The table lists this clonotype with many counts. The V call is TRBV5-1, the J call TRBJ1-1, with a tentative D call TRBD1 (6 bases). CDR3 length: 15 amino acids. Trimming removed 2 bases at V and 1 base at J, with 12 bases between. The germline gives CDR1 SGHRS, CDR2 YFSETQ. The DNA of the CDR3 is TGCGCCAGCAGCTTCGCAGGGGAGGGGAACACTGAAGCTTTCTTT. Translated: CASSFAGEGNTEAFF.

This clonotype appeared many times. The chain combines TRBV19 with TRBJ2-7; the match to TRBD1 covers 9 bases. The trim removed 5 bases at V and 5 bases at J, leaving 7 bases unmatched. From germline, CDR1 is LNHDA and CDR2 SQIVND (reference sequence). There are 14 residues in the CDR3. The CDR3 loop is CASSPTGGRNEQYF. The CDR3 nucleotides read TGTGCCAGTAGTCCCACAGGGGGCCGGAACGAGCAGTACTTC.

This clonotype was seen only a few times. This chain links TRBV30 with TRBJ2-1, with TRBD2 matching 9 bases. J was trimmed by 10 bases and V by 5 bases; bases with no gene match: 9. The CDR3 has 13 amino acids. Germline V gene sequence: CDR1 GTSNPN, CDR2 SVGIG (reference sequence). This CDR3 is CAWSRGRAYEQFF. The CDR3 DNA reads as TGTGCCTGGTCCCGCGGGAGGGCCTACGAGCAGTTCTTC.

In its sample, this clonotype was seen many times. This chain joins TRBV5-1 and TRBJ2-3, with D unresolved. Trimming took 4 bases from V and 2 from J, leaving 11 bases between them. The V gene's germline CDR1 is SGHRS and CDR2 YFSETQ. The CDR3 sequence is 14 residues long. DNA for the CDR3: TGCGCCAGCAGCCCGGCTGACTTCACAGATACGCAGTATTTT. Translating it yields CASSPADFTDTQYF.

In its sample, this clonotype was seen many times. V is TRBV12-3 or TRBV12-4 and J is TRBJ1-1; D not resolved. Trimming stripped 5 bases from V and 1 base from J, with 5 bases between. The length of the CDR3 is 12 residues. CDR3 region: CASSRGNTEAFF. The CDR3 coding sequence is TGTGCCAGCAGTCGGGGGAACACTGAAGCTTTCTTT.

This clonotype was counted ten times or more. The J gene is TRBJ2-3, the V gene TRBV29-1; 11 bases agree with TRBD2. With V trimmed by 4 bases and J by 5 bases, 8 bases remained unmatched. The germline V gene has CDR1 SQVTM and CDR2 ANQGSEA. The CDR3 loop spans 15 amino acids. CDR3: CSVAFSGRVGDTQYF. The CDR3 DNA reads TGCAGCGTTGCTTTTAGCGGGAGGGTCGGAGATACGCAGTATTTT.

V usage is TRBV29-1 and J usage is TRBJ2-1; D is uncertain. Germline V gives CDR1 SQVTM, CDR2 ANQGSEA. The CDR3 spans 10 residues. V lost 2 bases and J 12 bases, leaving 8 bases between the germline ends. CDR3 amino acids: CSVEPDRQFF. In nucleotides, the CDR3 is TGCAGCGTTGAACCCGACCGGCAGTTCTTC.

Worth noting for this clonotype: This may be a read error: a much more frequent sequence differs by one nucleotide. This chain connects TRBV20-1 to TRBJ1-1; 8 nucleotides match TRBD1. The CDR3 is made up of 16 amino acids. V lost 5 bases and J lost 0; bases outside the gene matches: 11. Germline-derived CDR1 and CDR2 are DFQATT and SNEGSKA (reference sequence). The CDR3 DNA sequence: TGCAGTGCTTGGGACAGGAAGGGCGGAATGAACACTGAAGCTTTCTTT. This sequence encodes CSAWDRKGGMNTEAFF.

This clonotype was observed many times. This rearrangement joins TRBV5-1 to TRBJ2-1; no firm D call. The germline V and J ends were trimmed by 1 base and 6 bases, with 5 bases remaining between them. This CDR3 is built from 12 residues. The V gene's germline CDR1 is SGHRS and CDR2 YFSETQ. In DNA, the CDR3 is TGCGCCAGCAGCTTGAGCCTCAATGAGCAGTTCTTC. Residues: CASSLSLNEQFF.